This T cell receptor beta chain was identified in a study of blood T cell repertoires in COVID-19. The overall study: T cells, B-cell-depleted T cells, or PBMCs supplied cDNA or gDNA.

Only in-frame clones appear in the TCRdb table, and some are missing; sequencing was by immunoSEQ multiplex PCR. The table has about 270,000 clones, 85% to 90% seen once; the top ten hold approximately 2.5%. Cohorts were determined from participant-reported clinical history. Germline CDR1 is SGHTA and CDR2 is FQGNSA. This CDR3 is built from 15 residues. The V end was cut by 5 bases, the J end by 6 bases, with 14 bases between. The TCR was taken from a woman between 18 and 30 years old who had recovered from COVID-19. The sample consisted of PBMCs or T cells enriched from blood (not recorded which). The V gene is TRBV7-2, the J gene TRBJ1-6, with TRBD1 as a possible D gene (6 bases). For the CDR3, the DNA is TGTGCCAGCAGCCTAGGGGGGGACGGTAATTCACCCCTCCACTTT. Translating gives CASSLGGDGNSPLHF. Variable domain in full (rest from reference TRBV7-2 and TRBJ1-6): GAGVSQSPSNKVTEKGKDVELRCDPISGHTALYWYRQSLGQGLEFLIYFQGNSAPDKSGLPSDRFSAERTGGSVSTLTIQRTQQEDSAVYLCASSLGGDGNSPLHFGNGTRLTVT.